The 10 T cell receptor beta chains below were found in one sample sequenced in a study of cytomegalovirus exposure and HLA in healthy donors. The PCR contained 60 Vbeta and 13 Jbeta primers. Clones were sequenced by immunoSEQ multiplex PCR, and TCRdb holds only the in-frame ones, with some missing. This table holds around 180,000 clones, around 81% found once. Sequenced sample: PBMCs. These TCRs come from a man aged 18 to 29 in good health and CMV-seronegative.

The genes are TRBV6-5 and TRBJ2-7; 7 bases agree with TRBD2. V lost 5 bases and J lost 7; bases outside the gene matches: 11. Germline V gene data show CDR1 as MNHEY and CDR2 as SVGAGI. The CDR3 totals 14 residues. CDR3: CASSRAGPPWEQYF. The CDR3 nucleotides are TGTGCCAGCAGTAGAGCGGGACCCCCCTGGGAGCAGTACTTC.

This clone occurred a few times. V usage is TRBV7-9 and J usage is TRBJ1-1; TRBD1 is a possible D gene (5 bases). The germline gives CDR1 SEHNR, CDR2 FQNEAQ (reference sequence). Trimming pared 0 bases from V and 1 base from J, leaving 9 bases between. The length of the CDR3 is 15 residues. CDR3 coding DNA: TGTGCCAGCAGCTTAGCCTCTGGGGCGAACACTGAAGCTTTCTTT. Its protein is CASSLASGANTEAFF.

The rearrangement joins TRBV9 to TRBJ2-2, with TRBD2 matching 8 bases. V shed 0 bases and J 5 bases; nucleotides not matched to a gene: 3. Looked up from germline, CDR1 is SGDLS and CDR2 is YYNGEE. The CDR3 has 15 residues. The CDR3 DNA follows: TGTGCCAGCAGCGTAGTCGGGGGGGCAACCGGGGAGCTGTTTTTT. This sequence encodes CASSVVGGATGELFF.

The chain carries TRBV12-5 and TRBJ2-1, with 10 bases identical to TRBD2. CDR1 is LGHNT and CDR2 is FRNRAP in the germline V gene. This CDR3 spans 18 amino acids. J gave up 1 base and V 0 bases, and 6 bases lay outside the gene matches. CDR3 protein: CASGLVQERGGSYNEQFF. CDR3 DNA: TGTGCTAGTGGTTTGGTACAGGAGCGGGGGGGGTCCTACAATGAGCAGTTCTTC.

V is TRBV18 and J is TRBJ1-2; tentatively, D is TRBD1 (6 bases). Deletions cut 3 bases from V and 4 bases from J, with 12 bases between. From germline, CDR1 is KGHSH and CDR2 LQKENI. This CDR3 comprises 14 residues. CDR3 coding DNA: TGTGCCAGCTCACCGATACAGGGACCCTATGGCTACACCTTC. This encodes CASSPIQGPYGYTF.

The chain joins TRBV5-8 to TRBJ2-1; D uncertain. Trimming took off 0 bases at V and 7 bases at J, with 14 bases between the two ends. The CDR3 runs 15 residues. Germline V gene sequence: CDR1 SGHTS, CDR2 YDEGEE. CDR3 sequence: CASSLDVALLNEQFF. The DNA of the CDR3 is TGTGCCAGCAGCTTGGACGTAGCCTTGTTGAATGAGCAGTTCTTC.

This chain uses TRBV7-8 with TRBJ2-2; the match to TRBD1 covers 8 bases. The CDR3 runs to 15 residues. Germline CDR1 SGHVS, CDR2 FQNEAQ. The ends lost 5 bases at V and 2 bases at J; junction bases unmatched: 4. This CDR3 is CASSPTGVNTGELFF. CDR3 coding DNA: TGTGCCAGCAGCCCGACAGGGGTAAACACCGGGGAGCTGTTTTTT.

CDR3: CASSLGLQGAYEQYF. As DNA, the CDR3 is TGTGCCAGCAGCTTAGGCCTACAGGGGGCTTACGAGCAGTACTTC. This sequence joins TRBV13 and TRBJ2-7, with TRBD1 identical over 9 bases. CDR1 PRHDT and CDR2 FYEKMQ come from the germline V gene (reference sequence). The CDR3 is made up of 15 amino acids. The junction had 4 bases not matched to a gene; V was cut back by 0 bases and J by 4 bases.

This chain joins TRBV6-1 and TRBJ1-2; the D gene is possibly TRBD1 (6 bases). V was pared by 1 base and J by 4 bases, with 16 bases between. The CDR3 has 16 amino acids. Germline CDR1 is MNHNS and CDR2 is SASEGT. The CDR3 DNA follows: TGTGCCAGCAGTGAAGTGAGAGGCAGGGGTACCTATGGCTACACCTTC. Its translation is CASSEVRGRGTYGYTF.

The chain combines TRBV4-3 with TRBJ2-1; D is perhaps TRBD1 (6 bases). The CDR3 is 17 amino acids. Germline-derived CDR1 and CDR2 are LGHNA and YSLEER. V was pared by 0 bases and J by 9 bases, with 21 bases between. This chain's CDR3 is CASSQEGAGIGWGEQFF. The CDR3 nucleotides are TGCGCCAGCAGCCAAGAGGGGGCAGGGATCGGCTGGGGTGAGCAGTTCTTC.